What follows is one T cell receptor beta chain and its context. A deep-level run was used for the assay. Assay: immunoSEQ multiplex PCR; the TCRdb copy retains only in-frame clones and omits some. Of 1.6 million or so clones listed, roughly 96% are singletons. The CDR3 is 14 amino acids. The V gene lost 2 bases and the J gene lost 7 bases, with 15 bases spanning the gap. Germline CDR1 ENHRY, CDR2 SYGVKD. This entry comes from a study of shared clonotypes between healthy human individuals. This clonotype was obtained from a man in his thirties or forties in good health. The chain has TRBV10-3 and TRBJ2-7; the D gene could be TRBD1 or TRBD2 (5 bases each). What was sequenced was naive CD4+ T cells sorted from blood. The subset denotes: CD45RA+ positively selected. The DNA for the CDR3 is TGTGCCATCAGTGAGCGAGGGACGGAGAAGGAGCAGTACTTC. Translation: CAISERGTEKEQYF.